Here is one T cell receptor (beta chain) with its context. These data belong to a study of shared T cell receptors in the human thymus. This table comes from immunoSEQ multiplex PCR, and its TCRdb copy is limited to in-frame clones, with some not included. The sample lists about 730,000 clones; 80% to 90% were seen once. The CDR3 sequence is 16 residues long. J gave up 1 base and V 7 bases, and 12 bases lay outside the gene matches. Looked up from germline, CDR1 is LGHNT and CDR2 is FRNRAP. The same sample was also studied in work on human thymus T cells. That investigation notes: Among the donors, all were healthy Finnish infants having corrective surgery for congenital heart defects. The thymus tissue came from resections taken during corrective heart surgery.

The sequencing sample was made of thymocytes. The V and J genes are TRBV12-5 and TRBJ1-1; 7 bases match TRBD1. The TCR sequence derives from a girl younger than two with a congenital heart defect. The CDR3: CASAPVDRERNTEAFF. The CDR3 region has the DNA TGTGCTAGTGCCCCCGTCGACAGGGAGCGGAACACTGAAGCTTTCTTT.